These T cell receptor beta chains were read from a single sample in a study of shared clonotypes between healthy human individuals. Assay: immunoSEQ multiplex PCR; the TCRdb copy retains only in-frame clones and omits some. This sample has roughly 2.1 million clones; approximately 94% occur once, and the top ten carry more than 1.5%. Sequenced: naive CD8+ T cells from PBMCs. The receptors shown here come from a man between 18 and 35 years old in good health. Some clones in this sample may be carry-over from other donors' samples. The conserved cysteine and the conserved F or W are not part of the CDR3 here. Where a row states a size, it is once, few, many or the class of an expanded clone; other rows omit it.

j_gene | v_gene | abundance | CDR3aa
TRBJ1-2 | TRBV6-5 | NA | ASRAGTAANYGYT
TRBJ1-1 | TRBV29-1 | NA | SVVDVRGGGEAF
TRBJ2-7 | TRBV6-5 | NA | ASRMTGINEQY
TRBJ2-7 | TRBV30 | NA | AWTNELTSPVDEQY
TRBJ2-2 | TRBV5-6 | once | ASSWGLAGGGGELF
TRBJ2-3 | TRBV9 | NA | ASSVYRGTTDTQY
TRBJ1-4 | TRBV10-3 | NA | AISERGATNEKLF
TRBJ2-1 | TRBV13 | once | ASSPPTSDKQF
TRBJ1-1 | TRBV4-1 | NA | ASSLTYDSQGTEAF
TRBJ2-1 | TRBV6-6 | NA | ASSPRDLDNEQF
TRBJ2-3 | TRBV7-8 | NA | SSHPWEGEDTQY
TRBJ2-2 | TRBV7-9 | NA | ASSFLRATGELF